Presented here are 25 T cell receptor beta chains from one specimen sequenced in a study of post-analysis software for immune sequencing data. Study-level findings and limits: TRBV segments more frequent in patients than in controls numbered roughly five and included TRBV5-6, TRBV5-1 and TRBV20-1.

Unique molecular identifiers featured in each of the TCR beta cDNA libraries. TCRdb re-called the PCR reads through MiXCR, storing one row per CDR3 protein. The sample holds about 540,000 distinct CDR3 sequences, less than 40% seen once. No antigen has been identified for these receptors. The sequenced sample consisted of blood. These receptors originate from a girl aged 2-17 years with multiple sclerosis.

This clonotype was found a few times. The chain carries TRBV9 and TRBJ1-2; tentative D call: TRBD1 (5 bases). Trimming cost V 4 bases and J 8 bases, with 15 bases left between them. This CDR3 contains 13 residues. In germline, CDR1 is SGDLS, CDR2 YYNGEE. The CDR3 loop is CASSPTLGRGYTF. CDR3 nucleotides: TGTGCCAGCAGCCCGACCTTGGGGCGAGGCTACACCTTC.

This clonotype was counted a few times. The CDR3 DNA is TGTGCCAGCAGTTTAAGGCCCCCCGGGACAGATATCTATAGCAATCAGCCCCAGCATTTT. This sequence encodes CASSLRPPGTDIYSNQPQHF. V is TRBV27 and J is TRBJ1-5, with 7 bases matching TRBD1. Germline V CDR1 and CDR2: MNHEY, SMNVEV (reference sequence). This CDR3 is 20 amino acids long. The ends lost 2 bases at V and 0 bases at J; junction bases unmatched: 16.

This clonotype has just a few counts. A much larger clonotype is one base distant, so this may be a read error. The V gene is TRBV5-6, the J gene TRBJ2-7; the match to TRBD2 covers 10 bases. With the DNA end fitting TRBJ2-5 better, the J assignment may be wrong. Looked up from germline, CDR1 is SGHDT and CDR2 is YYEEEE. CDR3 size: 14 residues. CDR3 DNA sequence: TGTGCCAGCAGCGTTAGCGGGGGGAGAGAGACCCAGTACTTC. It translates to CASSVSGGRETQYF.

This clonotype has a handful of counts. The chain uses TRBV7-2 and TRBJ2-1; TRBD2 agrees at 16 bases. CDR1 and CDR2 from the germline V gene are SGHTA and FQGNSA. The CDR3 runs 16 residues. V dropped 5 bases and J dropped 8; count of bases not matched to a gene: 6. CDR3 protein: CASSRGTSGGGHEQFF. The CDR3 DNA is TGTGCCAGCAGCCGAGGGACTAGCGGGGGGGGTCATGAGCAGTTCTTC.

In this sample, this clonotype turned up once. The CDR3 sequence: CASSVEARGYSYEQYF. Here the CDR3 DNA reads TGTGCCAGCAGCGTAGAAGCGAGGGGTTACTCCTACGAGCAGTACTTC. The chain combines TRBV9 with TRBJ2-4; D may match TRBD1 or TRBD2 (5 bases each). The end of the DNA fits TRBJ2-7 better, so the J call may be wrong. The length of the CDR3 is 16 residues. Germline V gene sequence: CDR1 SGDLS, CDR2 YYNGEE.

The chain employs TRBV12-3 or TRBV12-4 and TRBJ1-2; possible D gene TRBD1, 5 bases. V dropped 4 bases and J dropped 0 bases, with 9 bases sitting between them. The CDR3 has 14 amino acids. The DNA of the CDR3 is TGTGCCAGCAGTTGGGACGCAGCTAACTATGGCTACACCTTC. Residues: CASSWDAANYGYTF.

As for this clonotype: A much larger clone lies a single base off, so this may be a read error. The V and J genes are TRBV4-1 and TRBJ2-7; D gene uncertain. Germline-derived CDR1 and CDR2 are MGHRA and YSYEKL. Trimming took off 0 bases at V and 2 bases at J, with 8 bases between the two ends. The CDR3 has 14 residues. The CDR3 reads CASSQDNRAYEQYF. The CDR3 nucleotides are TGCGCCAGCAGCCAAGATAATCGGGCCTACGAGCAGTACTTC.

V is TRBV20-1 and J is TRBJ2-1; no definite D call. The germline V gene encodes CDR1 DFQATT and CDR2 SNEGSKA (reference sequence). This CDR3 contains 18 residues. V shed 5 bases and J shed 6 bases, with 29 bases lying between them. Here the CDR3 DNA reads TGCAGTGCTCTGAGCCCGGGCAATCCAGCCTGGGATAGCAATGAGCAGTTCTTC. Protein product: CSALSPGNPAWDSNEQFF.

This CDR3 is CASSLTSGAGTGELFF. For the CDR3, the DNA is TGTGCCAGCAGTTTGACTAGCGGGGCGGGCACCGGGGAGCTGTTTTTT. The V and J genes are TRBV12-3 or TRBV12-4 and TRBJ2-2; 11 nucleotides line up with TRBD2. V dropped 3 bases and J dropped 4; count of bases not matched to a gene: 4. The CDR3 sequence is 16 residues long.

The rearrangement joins TRBV6-5 to TRBJ1-1; no reliable D call. In germline, CDR1 is MNHEY, CDR2 SVGAGI. The V gene lost 0 bases and the J gene lost 5 bases, with 7 bases spanning the gap. The CDR3 has 13 residues. CDR3 nucleotides: TGTGCCAGCAGTTACTCGGAAGTGACTGAAGCTTTCTTT. This sequence encodes CASSYSEVTEAFF.

This clonotype was observed a handful of times. The chain combines TRBV12-3 or TRBV12-4 with TRBJ2-6, with D uncertain. This CDR3 contains 15 residues. Deletions cut 6 bases from V and 0 bases from J, with 9 bases between. The DNA for the CDR3 is TGTGCCAGCAGGGTTTTCCTCTCTGGGGCCAACGTCCTGACTTTC. Protein: CASRVFLSGANVLTF.

This chain uses TRBV6-1 with TRBJ1-1; the D gene is possibly TRBD1 (5 bases). In germline, CDR1 is MNHNS, CDR2 SASEGT. The ends were cut back, 6 bases at V and 3 bases at J, with 11 bases in the middle. This CDR3 has 13 amino acids. The CDR3 DNA is TGTGCCAGCAGATACCCGGGGCACACTGAAGCTTTCTTT. It specifies CASRYPGHTEAFF.

Many counts were recorded for this clonotype. The J gene is TRBJ1-2, the V gene TRBV12-3 or TRBV12-4; D remains unclear. V was pared by 3 bases and J by 4 bases, with 6 bases between. CDR3 length equals 12 residues. CDR3 protein: CASSLGPYGYTF. The CDR3 DNA sequence: TGTGCCAGCAGTTTGGGCCCCTATGGCTACACCTTC.

This clonotype was observed a few times. V and J are TRBV29-1 and TRBJ1-2, with D tentatively TRBD1 (5 bases). CDR3 length: 13 residues. V was trimmed by 2 bases and J by 7 bases, leaving 14 bases between them. Germline V gene sequence: CDR1 SQVTM, CDR2 ANQGSEA. The CDR3 loop is CSVERAQGAGYTF. The CDR3 nucleotides are TGCAGCGTTGAACGGGCGCAGGGCGCTGGCTACACCTTC.

This clonotype was found many times. The J gene is TRBJ2-1, the V gene TRBV25-1, with 9 bases fitting TRBD1. The CDR3 covers 15 residues. Germline lookup yields CDR1 MGHDK and CDR2 SYGVNS. The V and J ends lost 3 bases and 8 bases, in that order; junction bases with no gene match: 8. The DNA for the CDR3 is TGTGCCAGCAGTGATCTCGGGACAGGGTTGGATGAGCAGTTCTTC. Residues: CASSDLGTGLDEQFF. The full variable domain, in which reference TRBV25-1 and TRBJ2-1 provide the parts outside the CDR3, is EADIYQTPRYLVIGTGKKITLECSQTMGHDKMYWYQQDPGMELHLIHYSYGVNSTEKGDLSSESTVSRIRTEHFPLTLESARPSHTSQYLCASSDLGTGLDEQFFGPGTRLTVL.

The J gene is TRBJ1-6, the V gene TRBV20-1; TRBD1 matches 9 bases. V trimming: 6 bases; J trimming: 10 bases; junction bases outside the gene matches: 13. The CDR3 is 15 amino acids. The germline gives CDR1 DFQATT, CDR2 SNEGSKA (reference sequence). The CDR3 DNA follows: TGCAGTGCAACAGGCTCGGGACAGGGTTTGTCACCCCTCCACTTT. Translating gives CSATGSGQGLSPLHF.

The chain is built from TRBV5-1 and TRBJ1-2; 7 bases are a match to TRBD1. The trim removed 5 bases at V and 7 bases at J, leaving 11 bases unmatched. Germline V gene lookup returns CDR1 SGHRS and CDR2 YFSETQ. CDR3 length equals 14 residues. CDR3 sequence: CASRKETGIGGYTF. CDR3 sequence (DNA): TGCGCCAGCAGAAAAGAGACAGGGATCGGTGGCTACACCTTC.

This clonotype showed up just a few times. V and J are TRBV28 and TRBJ2-7; 9 bases line up with TRBD1. The DNA end lines up better with TRBJ2-5; the J call may be wrong. This CDR3 has 14 residues. Germline CDR1 reads MDHEN; CDR2 reads SYDVKM. DNA for the CDR3: TGTGCCAGCACCTCCGGACAGGGGAAAGAGACCCAGTACTTC. This translates into CASTSGQGKETQYF.

The gene calls are TRBV6-5 and TRBJ2-5, with unresolved D. CDR1 is MNHEY, CDR2 SVGAGI, per germline. This CDR3 spans 14 amino acids. Between the trimmed V and J ends, which lost 6 bases and 0 bases, there was a span of 11 bases. CDR3 protein: CASRDLGYQETQYF. The CDR3 DNA sequence: TGTGCCAGCAGGGACCTAGGGTACCAAGAGACCCAGTACTTC.

To note about this clonotype: Germline is not matched at one junction end, which may reflect a read error. The chain employs TRBV14 and TRBJ2-7, with TRBD1 identical over 9 bases. Germline V gene data show CDR1 as SGHDN and CDR2 as FVKESK. This CDR3 has 18 amino acids. DNA of the CDR3: TGTGCCAGCAGCCAAGTAACAGGGGGCTTCCCCCGGTCCTATGAGCAGTACTTC. Translated, it gives CASSQVTGGFPRSYEQYF.

This chain joins TRBV12-3 or TRBV12-4 and TRBJ2-5; the D gene is possibly TRBD2 (5 bases). The germline V and J ends were trimmed by 3 bases and 2 bases, with 10 bases remaining between them. The CDR3 consists of 14 residues. CDR3 coding DNA: TGTGCCAGCAGTTTCACGAGGGCTCAAGAGACCCAGTACTTC. It specifies CASSFTRAQETQYF.

The genes are TRBV2 and TRBJ2-3; either TRBD1 or TRBD2 may fit D (6 bases each). Trimming removed 1 base from V and 0 bases from J, with 14 bases in between. This CDR3 has 17 residues. From germline, CDR1 is SNHLY and CDR2 FYNNEI. DNA of the CDR3: TGTGCCAGCAGTGAAGATGGGGGGCGAGCTAGCACAGATACGCAGTATTTT. It is translated as CASSEDGGRASTDTQYF.

J is TRBJ2-7 and V is TRBV29-1, with D uncertain. This CDR3 has 12 residues. Germline V CDR1 and CDR2: SQVTM, ANQGSEA. Deletions cut 6 bases from V and 3 bases from J, with 12 bases between. As DNA, the CDR3 is TGCAGCGTGTCCTTGACGGGCTACGAGCAGTACTTC. Residues: CSVSLTGYEQYF.

There are many counts of this clonotype. The V call is TRBV20-1, the J call TRBJ2-5; 11 nucleotides agree with TRBD2. The trim removed 5 bases at V and 7 bases at J, leaving 9 bases unmatched. The V gene's germline CDR1 is DFQATT and CDR2 SNEGSKA (reference sequence). There are 14 residues in the CDR3. In nucleotides, the CDR3 is TGCAGTGCTCAAATAGCGGGGGGGCCTGGGACCCAGTACTTC. It codes for CSAQIAGGPGTQYF.

This clonotype was counted between two and nine times. The chain joins TRBV15 to TRBJ2-7; D possibly matches TRBD1 or TRBD2 (5 bases each). This CDR3 contains 15 residues. V was trimmed by 0 bases and J by 8 bases, leaving 17 bases between them. Germline CDR1 and CDR2: LNHNV and YYDKDF (reference sequence). The CDR3 DNA reads TGTGCCACCAGCAGAGATTCGTTAGGGGCGGGCAAGCAGTACTTC. Protein: CATSRDSLGAGKQYF.